What follows are 27 T cell receptor beta chains derived from one specimen sequenced in a study of cytomegalovirus exposure and HLA in healthy donors (dated by TCRdb to 2017 to 2019). Preparation of the library involved the immunoSEQ multiplex PCR assay. The table was pulled from immuneACCESS by TCRdb, which kept in-frame rearrangements only. Such tables lose some clones; where checked, under half of the loss comes from unresolved V genes, and the rest has no known cause. This sample lists about 130,000 clones; 89% were detected once. Of the sample, around 9% falls within the top ten clones. Sequencing input: PBMCs. The source is a woman in her late teens or twenties in good health and CMV-seropositive.

This rearrangement joins TRBV6-1 to TRBJ1-1, with a tentative D call TRBD1 (6 bases). V was pared by 5 bases and J by 1 base, with 11 bases between. There are 14 residues in the CDR3. Per germline, CDR1 MNHNS and CDR2 SASEGT. In DNA, the CDR3 is TGTGCCAGCAGTTTGACAGGTTGGAACACTGAAGCTTTCTTT. This codes for CASSLTGWNTEAFF.

The V call is TRBV28, the J call TRBJ1-3; 10 bases match TRBD1. After removal of 3 bases from V and 4 bases from J, the junction contained 6 bases not matched to a gene. The CDR3 runs to 16 residues. Germline CDR1 MDHEN, CDR2 SYDVKM. The CDR3 reads CASSLGGQGRGNTIYF. In DNA, the CDR3 is TGTGCCAGCAGTTTGGGGGGACAGGGGAGGGGAAACACCATATATTTT.

The V call is TRBV5-1, the J call TRBJ2-5; 9 bases align to TRBD1. Germline CDR1 reads SGHRS; CDR2 reads YFSETQ. Unmatched junction bases numbered 8, after V lost 2 bases and J lost 3 bases. This CDR3 has 16 residues. As DNA, the CDR3 is TGCGCCAGCAGCTTACTGGGGACAGGGTTCGAAGAGACCCAGTACTTC. Its protein product is CASSLLGTGFEETQYF. Full variable domain (missing parts from reference TRBV5-1 and TRBJ2-5): KAGVTQTPRYLIKTRGQQVTLSCSPISGHRSVSWYQQTPGQGLQFLFEYFSETQRNKGNFPGRFSGRQFSNSRSEMNVSTLELGDSALYLCASSLLGTGFEETQYFGPGTRLLVL.

The chain couples TRBV6-1 to TRBJ1-1, with 8 bases fitting TRBD1. Germline assignment: CDR1 MNHNS and CDR2 SASEGT. This CDR3 has 14 amino acids. With 7 bases clipped from V and 1 base from J, the junction kept 5 bases outside the gene matches. The CDR3 here is CASKFTGGNTEAFF. The CDR3 DNA reads TGTGCCAGCAAGTTTACAGGGGGGAACACTGAAGCTTTCTTT.

V usage is TRBV5-1 and J usage is TRBJ1-2; the D gene is possibly TRBD1 (5 bases). Trimming removed 5 bases at V and 5 bases at J, with 16 bases between. The CDR3 sequence is 14 residues long. CDR1 and CDR2 from the germline V gene are SGHRS and YFSETQ. The CDR3: CASSPGAVIYGYTF. The CDR3 DNA reads as TGCGCCAGCAGTCCTGGGGCCGTCATATATGGCTACACCTTC.

The J gene is TRBJ1-5, the V gene TRBV30; TRBD1 agrees at 9 bases. The length of the CDR3 is 17 residues. Germline loops: CDR1 GTSNPN, CDR2 SVGIG (reference sequence). The V segment lost 5 bases and the J segment 1 base; nucleotides outside the gene matches: 12. The CDR3 loop is CAWSGQGRRGSNQPQHF. CDR3 in DNA: TGTGCCTGGTCCGGACAGGGGCGGCGTGGGAGCAATCAGCCCCAGCATTTT.

V and J are TRBV20-1 and TRBJ2-1, with D perhaps TRBD2 (5 bases). Trimming pared 3 bases from V and 10 bases from J, leaving 10 bases between. Germline CDR1 is DFQATT and CDR2 is SNEGSKA (reference sequence). The CDR3 extends over 11 amino acids. As DNA, the CDR3 is TGCAGTGCTAGGGACTGGAGCGAGCAGTTCTTC. Its translation is CSARDWSEQFF.

The chain combines TRBV23-1 with TRBJ1-1; unclear D gene. TRBV23-1 qualifies as an ORF whose function is uncertain. CDR3 size: 12 residues. V was cut by 7 bases and J by 2 bases, with 8 bases left in between. CDR3 sequence (DNA): TGCGCCAGCAACGGTAAAAACACTGAAGCTTTCTTT. Protein sequence: CASNGKNTEAFF.

The chain has TRBV18 and TRBJ2-7; D is uncertain. The CDR3 totals 13 residues. V was pared by 4 bases and J by 4 bases, with 11 bases between. The germline CDR1 and CDR2 sequences are KGHSH and LQKENI. This chain's CDR3 is CASSQSGRYEQYF. The DNA of the CDR3 is TGTGCCAGCTCACAGTCAGGTCGTTACGAGCAGTACTTC.

The chain couples TRBV6-1 to TRBJ1-6; unclear D gene. The CDR3 has 12 residues. Trimming removed 6 bases from V and 7 bases from J, with 7 bases in between. Germline CDR1 and CDR2: MNHNS and SASEGT. In DNA form, the CDR3 reads TGTGCCAGCAGCGAACGGAATTCACCCCTCCACTTT. It translates to CASSERNSPLHF.

The chain combines TRBV5-6 with TRBJ1-6, with unresolved D. The germline gives CDR1 SGHDT, CDR2 YYEEEE. The CDR3 runs 15 residues. The ends were cut back, 3 bases at V and 9 bases at J, with 16 bases in the middle. The DNA of the CDR3 is TGTGCCAGCAGCTACCAACCGTTAGTTAGTTCACCCCTCCACTTT. This sequence encodes CASSYQPLVSSPLHF.

The chain has TRBV6-1 and TRBJ1-2; the D gene is possibly TRBD1 (6 bases). Trimming left V 3 bases short and J 4 bases short, with 18 bases between. The CDR3 has 16 residues. Per germline, CDR1 MNHNS and CDR2 SASEGT. The DNA for the CDR3 is TGTGCCAGCAGTGAGCCGCCAGGGAGAGGGGGCTATGGCTACACCTTC. Protein product: CASSEPPGRGGYGYTF.

V is TRBV5-5 and J is TRBJ1-2; 8 bases line up with TRBD1. Germline trimming cut 1 base from V and 9 bases from J; bases unmatched to any gene: 14. This CDR3 comprises 16 residues. CDR1 SGHKS and CDR2 YYEKEE come from the germline V gene (reference sequence). For the CDR3, the DNA is TGTGCCAGCAGCTTGTACACCCAAGCGACAGGGGAGAGCTACACCTTC. It yields the protein CASSLYTQATGESYTF. The full variable domain, with the rest looked up from reference TRBV5-5 and TRBJ1-2, is DAGVTQSPTHLIKTRGQQVTLRCSPISGHKSVSWYQQVLGQGPQFIFQYYEKEERGRGNFPDRFSARQFPNYSSELNVNALLLGDSALYLCASSLYTQATGESYTFGSGTRLTVV.

The chain uses TRBV29-1 and TRBJ2-1; D call uncertain. Germline V lookup: CDR1 SQVTM, CDR2 ANQGSEA. The CDR3 totals 15 residues. Trimming shortened V by 4 bases and J by 4 bases, and 17 bases separated the two germline ends. The CDR3 DNA sequence: TGCAGCGTTGCCCAGGCCTACTTCCCGTACAATGAGCAGTTCTTC. The encoded protein is CSVAQAYFPYNEQFF.

J is TRBJ1-2 and V is TRBV28; TRBD1 agrees at 9 bases. The germline V gene encodes CDR1 MDHEN and CDR2 SYDVKM. J lost 6 bases, V lost 1 base, and 3 bases had no gene match. The CDR3 has 14 residues. The DNA of the CDR3 is TGTGCCAGCAGTTTATTAAGGACAGGGGATGGCTACACCTTC. Protein product: CASSLLRTGDGYTF.

This chain links TRBV5-1 with TRBJ2-6; TRBD1 might be the D (6 bases). CDR1 is SGHRS and CDR2 is YFSETQ in the germline V gene. V gave up 7 bases and J gave up 2 bases, with 7 bases separating them. The CDR3 is 13 residues long. In DNA, the CDR3 is TGCGCCAGCTGGACAGCTGGGGCCAACGTCCTGACTTTC. It translates to CASWTAGANVLTF. Drawing the rest from reference TRBV5-1 and TRBJ2-6, the complete variable domain is KAGVTQTPRYLIKTRGQQVTLSCSPISGHRSVSWYQQTPGQGLQFLFEYFSETQRNKGNFPGRFSGRQFSNSRSEMNVSTLELGDSALYLCASWTAGANVLTFGAGSRLTVL.

This clone was recorded once. The CDR3 sequence is CASSSLWGTAPGTQYF. DNA of the CDR3: TGTGCCAGCAGCTCCTTATGGGGGACAGCCCCGGGTACGCAGTATTTT. The chain is built from TRBV7-2 and TRBJ2-3, with 7 bases aligning to TRBD1. Germline assignment: CDR1 SGHTA and CDR2 FQGNSA. CDR3 length equals 16 residues. The V segment lost 4 bases and the J segment 8 bases; nucleotides outside the gene matches: 15.

V and J are TRBV7-8 and TRBJ1-6; 11 positions agree with TRBD1. The CDR3 has 19 amino acids. Losses at the gene ends were 5 bases for V and 0 bases for J; bases not matched to a gene: 9. From germline, CDR1 is SGHVS and CDR2 FQNEAQ. CDR3 nucleotides: TGTGCCAGCAGCCTGGACAGGGGGCGTACCAGCTCCTATAATTCACCCCTCCACTTT. Its translation is CASSLDRGRTSSYNSPLHF.

V usage is TRBV5-4 and J usage is TRBJ1-6, with D possibly being TRBD1 (6 bases). Trimming stripped 1 base from V and 9 bases from J, with 11 bases between. This CDR3 comprises 14 residues. Germline V gene sequence: CDR1 SGHNT, CDR2 YYREEE (reference sequence). The CDR3 region is CASSLKQGGSPLHF. The CDR3 region has the DNA TGTGCCAGCAGCTTGAAACAGGGCGGTTCACCCCTCCACTTT.

The chain is built from TRBV2 and TRBJ2-1, with D perhaps TRBD2 (6 bases). Germline V gene data show CDR1 as SNHLY and CDR2 as FYNNEI. The CDR3 is 14 amino acids. The V and J ends lost 6 bases and 6 bases respectively, with 15 bases between them. The CDR3: CASRESSGFNEQFF. CDR3 nucleotides: TGTGCCAGCAGAGAAAGCAGCGGGTTCAATGAGCAGTTCTTC. The full variable domain, completed using reference TRBV2 and TRBJ2-1, is EPEVTQTPSHQVTQMGQEVILRCVPISNHLYFYWYRQILGQKVEFLVSFYNNEISEKSEIFDDQFSVERPDGSNFTLKIRSTKLEDSAMYFCASRESSGFNEQFFGPGTRLTVL.

This chain links TRBV7-2 with TRBJ1-6; weak D call: TRBD1 (5 bases). Trimming left V 5 bases short and J 7 bases short, with 18 bases between. The V gene's germline CDR1 is SGHTA and CDR2 FQGNSA. The CDR3 consists of 16 residues. CDR3 region: CASSPTGLVRNSPLHF. Here the CDR3 DNA reads TGTGCCAGCAGCCCCACGGGACTCGTAAGAAATTCACCCCTCCACTTT.

J is TRBJ1-6 and V is TRBV28; TRBD1 might be the D (6 bases). Germline CDR1 MDHEN, CDR2 SYDVKM. CDR3 size: 13 residues. Between the trimmed V and J ends, which lost 6 bases and 3 bases, there was a span of 6 bases. The CDR3 DNA sequence: TGTGCCAGCAGGGACAGCTATAATTCACCCCTCCACTTT. Encoded protein: CASRDSYNSPLHF. Full variable domain (remainder filled in from reference TRBV28 and TRBJ1-6): DVKVTQSSRYLVKRTGEKVFLECVQDMDHENMFWYRQDPGLGLRLIYFSYDVKMKEKGDIPEGYSVSREKKERFSLILESASTNQTSMYLCASRDSYNSPLHFGNGTRLTVT.

The chain recombines TRBV6-4 with TRBJ2-3; D not resolved. The length of the CDR3 is 13 residues. The V end was cut by 3 bases, the J end by 2 bases, with 6 bases between. CDR1 is MRHNA and CDR2 is SNTAGT in the germline V gene. The DNA for the CDR3 is TGTGCCAGCAGTGAGCAGGACACAGATACGCAGTATTTT. Its protein product is CASSEQDTDTQYF.

CDR3 nucleotides: TGCGCCAGCAGCCCCAGGGGGCGCGGTACTGAAGCTTTCTTT. Protein product: CASSPRGRGTEAFF. V and J are TRBV5-1 and TRBJ1-1, with 8 bases matching TRBD1. CDR3 length equals 14 residues. J lost 5 bases, V lost 4 bases, and 7 bases had no gene match. CDR1 and CDR2 (germline): SGHRS, YFSETQ. Drawing the rest from reference TRBV5-1 and TRBJ1-1, the complete variable domain is KAGVTQTPRYLIKTRGQQVTLSCSPISGHRSVSWYQQTPGQGLQFLFEYFSETQRNKGNFPGRFSGRQFSNSRSEMNVSTLELGDSALYLCASSPRGRGTEAFFGQGTRLTVV.

The gene calls are TRBV5-4 and TRBJ1-1; TRBD1 agrees at 9 bases. This CDR3 is built from 15 residues. The V gene end was trimmed by 5 bases and the J gene end by 5 bases; junction bases not matched to a gene: 10. From germline, CDR1 is SGHNT and CDR2 YYREEE (reference sequence). CDR3 coding DNA: TGTGCCAGCAGTGGGGGACAGGGCAAATTTACTGAAGCTTTCTTT. As protein: CASSGGQGKFTEAFF. The variable domain in full, completed from reference TRBV5-4 and TRBJ1-1, reads ETGVTQSPTHLIKTRGQQVTLRCSSQSGHNTVSWYQQALGQGPQFIFQYYREEENGRGNFPPRFSGLQFPNYSSELNVNALELDDSALYLCASSGGQGKFTEAFFGQGTRLTVV.

The CDR3 DNA follows: TGTGCCACCAGCAGAGAGGGAGGGTCCGGGGCCAACGTCCTGACTTTC. It translates to CATSREGGSGANVLTF. The chain is built from TRBV15 and TRBJ2-6; 7 positions match TRBD2. V was clipped by 0 bases and J by 4 bases; unmatched bases: 3. Germline V gene data show CDR1 as LNHNV and CDR2 as YYDKDF (reference sequence). The CDR3 spans 16 residues.

The chain links TRBV6-5 to TRBJ2-7; 9 nucleotides agree with TRBD1. The CDR3 length is 13 residues. Per the germline V gene, CDR1 is MNHEY and CDR2 is SVGAGI. The V segment lost 3 bases and the J segment 6 bases; nucleotides outside the gene matches: 3. The CDR3 sequence: CASSYGQGREQYF. CDR3 DNA sequence: TGTGCCAGCAGTTATGGACAGGGGCGCGAGCAGTACTTC.